The TCR beta chain under discussion was sequenced for a study of T cells in Graves' hyperthyroidism and ophthalmopathy. Study-level background: Upon initial diagnosis and before any treatment, peripheral blood was collected.

CDR1 and CDR2 from the germline V gene are DFQATT and SNEGSKA (reference sequence). V was clipped by 5 bases and J by 2 bases; unmatched bases: 5. CDR3 size: 14 residues. This clonotype was counted at least ten times. Its antigen is currently unknown. General study findings and limits: Appearing also in blood were most of the thyroid clonotypes expanded above 0.001. By a 13 V-J model, ophthalmopathy was set apart from stable hyperthyroidism.

Clinicians diagnosed patients from clinical symptoms, serum thyroxine and TRAb, thyroid ultrasound and orbital computed tomography. From RNA transcripts, TCR beta CDR3 regions were amplified. Researchers ran a first-round RT-PCR on the TCR CDR3 using the HTBI primer set. TCRdb ran MiXCR on the multiplex PCR reads and lists one entry per CDR3 protein. The sample yields a few hundred thousand distinct CDR3 sequences, around 16% seen once. This sequence was found in a woman aged 40 to 50 with Graves' ophthalmopathy. The chain joins TRBV20-1 to TRBJ2-7; 11 bases are a match to TRBD2. The sequenced sample was blood. CDR3 sequence reads: CSAYTGLAAYEQYF. CDR3 in DNA: TGCAGTGCTTACACGGGACTAGCGGCCTACGAGCAGTACTTC.